This T cell receptor beta chain came from a study of blood T cell repertoires in COVID-19. The overall study: T cells, B-cell-depleted T cells, or PBMCs supplied cDNA or gDNA.

Assay used: immunoSEQ multiplex PCR; TCRdb lists only in-frame clones, some missing. Found here are about 280,000 clones, 89% of them singletons; the top ten hold less than 0.95%. Sequencing was carried out using peripheral blood. The TCR originated in a woman aged 40 to 50 who had recovered from COVID-19.

The CDR3 here is CASSLETGQGASLTYEQYF. The CDR3 DNA is TGTGCCAGCAGTTTGGAGACGGGACAGGGGGCTTCCCTAACCTACGAGCAGTACTTC. The chain recombines TRBV6-2 or TRBV6-3 with TRBJ2-7; 12 bases map to TRBD1. The germline gives CDR1 MNHEY, CDR2 SVGEGT. The junction had 15 bases not matched to a gene; V was cut back by 4 bases and J by 2 bases. The CDR3 has 19 amino acids.